This T cell receptor (beta chain) was sequenced during a study of vaccination and CD4 T cells after COVID-19. In the study overall: Six men and four women formed the convalescents, two being Hispanic.

Trimming took 5 bases from V and 3 from J; bases not matched to a gene: 7. This CDR3 region has 15 residues. Germline loops: CDR1 MNHEY, CDR2 SMNVEV (reference sequence). Study-wide points: It was found that, in convalescent patients, 304 of 307 vaccine-specific clones were spike mono-reactive. Of the reactive clones in convalescent patients, a median roughly 88% showed up only post-vaccination.

A remark on this clonotype: Its antigen is not known.

MiXCR was run by TCRdb on the PCR reads, yielding one entry per CDR3 protein. The sample has roughly 14,000 distinct CDR3 sequences, less than 70% seen once. March to December 2020 was the span of positive PCR dates, which predated US Alpha, Beta and Delta variants. The chain couples TRBV27 to TRBJ1-1, with 9 bases identical to TRBD1. This receptor was identified in a human donor who had recovered from COVID-19. The sequences come from CD4+ T cells from blood, collected after SARS-CoV-2 vaccination. CDR3 DNA: TGTGCCAGCAGTACACAGCACAGGGGGCACACTGAAGCTTTCTTT. Translated: CASSTQHRGHTEAFF.